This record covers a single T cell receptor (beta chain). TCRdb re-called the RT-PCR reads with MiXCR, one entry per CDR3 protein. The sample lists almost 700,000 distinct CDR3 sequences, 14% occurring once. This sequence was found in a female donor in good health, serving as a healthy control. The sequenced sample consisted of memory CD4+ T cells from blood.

CDR3 in DNA: TGTGCCAGCAGCTTGACGCTGGATAATACGCAGTATTTT. It codes for CASSLTLDNTQYF. This chain links TRBV5-4 with TRBJ2-3; no clear D gene. Looked up from germline, CDR1 is SGHNT and CDR2 is YYREEE (reference sequence). The CDR3 covers 13 residues. Trimming removed 1 base at V and 7 bases at J, with 10 bases between.